The 31 T cell receptor beta chains reported below all come from one sample, sequenced in a study of cytomegalovirus exposure and HLA in healthy donors (dated by TCRdb to 2016 to 2017). Receptors were amplified or captured by the immunoSEQ multiplex PCR assay. A mixture of 60 forward primers for TCR Vbeta segments and 13 reverse primers for TCR Jbeta segments was used in the multiplex PCR. Not all clones reach the TCRdb copy of this immuneACCESS table, which keeps in-frame sequences only. Checked studies attribute under half of the gap to unresolved V genes and leave the rest unexplained. The sample table shows over 150,000 clones, and 75% to 80% are seen once. Together, the top ten hold around 3% of the sample. Material for sequencing was PBMCs. The receptor source for this set is a woman between 35 and 50 years old in good health and CMV-seropositive.

The gene calls are TRBV19 and TRBJ1-1; 7 bases match TRBD1. The CDR3 runs 14 residues. CDR1 LNHDA and CDR2 SQIVND come from the germline V gene (reference sequence). The DNA of the CDR3 is TGTGACCCCCAGACAGGGACGGAGAACACTGAAGCTTTCTTT. It is translated as CDPQTGTENTEAFF.

The chain employs TRBV6-5 and TRBJ2-5; TRBD2 is a possible D gene (6 bases). V lost 6 bases and J lost 5, with 10 bases in between. The CDR3 loop spans 12 amino acids. Germline loops: CDR1 MNHEY, CDR2 SVGAGI. CDR3 loop: CASSLRGETQYF. In DNA form, the CDR3 reads TGTGCCAGCAGCCTCCGGGGGGAGACCCAGTACTTC.

The rearrangement uses TRBV15 and TRBJ2-3; 8 nucleotides align to TRBD2. V lost 6 bases and J lost 5; bases outside the gene matches: 7. The CDR3 covers 14 residues. Germline assignment: CDR1 LNHNV and CDR2 YYDKDF (reference sequence). The CDR3 nucleotides are TGTGCCACCAGTCCAGCGGGAGATGTAGATACGCAGTATTTT. It specifies CATSPAGDVDTQYF.

The J gene is TRBJ1-3, the V gene TRBV7-2, with D possibly being TRBD1 (5 bases). Deletions cut 4 bases from V and 0 bases from J, with 10 bases between. This CDR3 is built from 15 residues. Germline lookup yields CDR1 SGHTA and CDR2 FQGNSA. The CDR3 coding sequence is TGTGCCAGCAGCTCCAGACAGAACTCTGGAAACACCATATATTTT. Translating it yields CASSSRQNSGNTIYF.

The rearrangement links TRBV5-1 to TRBJ2-7; TRBD1 is a possible D gene (6 bases). CDR1 is SGHRS and CDR2 is YFSETQ in the germline V gene. This CDR3 contains 15 residues. V was shortened by 4 bases and J by 0 bases, with 14 bases between the two germline ends. Here the CDR3 reads CASSPGTGSSYEQYF. The CDR3 bases are TGCGCCAGCAGCCCCGGAACAGGGAGCTCCTACGAGCAGTACTTC.

This clone was counted only a few times. V is TRBV15 and J is TRBJ1-2; maybe TRBD1 (5 bases). Looked up from germline, CDR1 is LNHNV and CDR2 is YYDKDF (reference sequence). The CDR3 length is 17 residues. V was cut by 1 base and J by 5 bases, with 20 bases left in between. CDR3 protein: CATSRAPNLGESYGYTF. The DNA of the CDR3 is TGTGCCACCAGCAGAGCCCCGAATCTAGGGGAATCGTATGGCTACACCTTC.

V gene TRBV19 combines with J gene TRBJ1-5; D is ambiguous. This CDR3 spans 13 amino acids. CDR1 and CDR2 from the germline V gene are LNHDA and SQIVND (reference sequence). Trimming left V 11 bases short and J 4 bases short, with 15 bases between. CDR3 sequence (DNA): TGTGCCTTTGAGGGAGGGCCGAATCAGCCCCAGCATTTT. It encodes CAFEGGPNQPQHF.

In this sample, this clone turned up a few times. This rearrangement joins TRBV7-8 to TRBJ1-2; the D gene is possibly TRBD1 (6 bases). V lost 5 bases and J lost 3, with 13 bases in between. The germline gives CDR1 SGHVS, CDR2 FQNEAQ. The CDR3 has 14 residues. CDR3: CASSIETGYYGYTF. The CDR3 DNA is TGTGCCAGCAGCATCGAGACAGGCTACTATGGCTACACCTTC.

This sequence joins TRBV28 and TRBJ1-2; D unresolved. CDR3 length: 17 amino acids. The V gene lost 1 base and the J gene lost 7 bases, with 22 bases spanning the gap. Germline CDR1 MDHEN, CDR2 SYDVKM. In DNA, the CDR3 is TGTGCCAGCAGTTTATATGACGCGGGGTCCCTCCGGAGTGGCTACACCTTC. Translated: CASSLYDAGSLRSGYTF.

The rearrangement uses TRBV4-3 and TRBJ2-3, with a tentative D call TRBD1 (5 bases). The CDR3 has 13 amino acids. Trimming cost V 1 base and J 6 bases, with 8 bases left between them. From germline, CDR1 is LGHNA and CDR2 YSLEER. The CDR3, as DNA: TGCGCCAGCAGCCAAGTAGGGGCTGATACGCAGTATTTT. It yields the protein CASSQVGADTQYF.

The CDR3 reads CASSVGPGGNSWVTDTQYF. As DNA, the CDR3 is TGTGCCAGCAGCGTAGGACCAGGGGGGAATAGCTGGGTGACAGATACGCAGTATTTT. V usage is TRBV9 and J usage is TRBJ2-3, with D perhaps TRBD1 (7 bases). V was pared by 0 bases and J by 3 bases, with 23 bases between. This CDR3 has 19 amino acids. Germline V gene data show CDR1 as SGDLS and CDR2 as YYNGEE.

The rearrangement links TRBV5-1 to TRBJ2-7, with TRBD1 matching 8 bases. This CDR3 comprises 14 residues. CDR1 and CDR2 (germline): SGHRS, YFSETQ. Trimming cost V 5 bases and J 2 bases; bases outside gene matches: 6. The CDR3 DNA reads TGCGCCAGCAGAAAGGACAGGGCTCCCTACGAGCAGTACTTC. It is translated as CASRKDRAPYEQYF.

Comments on this clone: A junction end diverges from the germline sequence, so it may reflect a read error. J is TRBJ2-7 and V is TRBV7-9; 8 bases match TRBD2. The CDR3 contains 12 residues. The germline gives CDR1 SEHNR, CDR2 FQNEAQ (reference sequence). CDR3 nucleotides: TGTTCCAGCAGCTCCGTAGCGGGGGAGCAGTACTTC. Translating gives CSSSSVAGEQYF.

V usage is TRBV5-1 and J usage is TRBJ2-7; 8 nucleotides align to TRBD1. V shed 4 bases and J 3 bases; nucleotides not matched to a gene: 6. This CDR3 contains 14 residues. Per germline, CDR1 SGHRS and CDR2 YFSETQ. In DNA form, the CDR3 reads TGCGCCAGCAGCCCGGGACAGGTTATCTACGAGCAGTACTTC. This translates into CASSPGQVIYEQYF.

CDR3 nucleotides: TGTGCCAGCAGTCAGGGGGCTAGGTCCTACGAGCAGTACTTC. This sequence encodes CASSQGARSYEQYF. The chain uses TRBV6-1 and TRBJ2-7, with 8 bases identical to TRBD1. Looked up from germline, CDR1 is MNHNS and CDR2 is SASEGT. The CDR3 sequence is 14 residues long. Trimming cost V 5 bases and J 1 base; bases outside gene matches: 4.

This rearrangement joins TRBV5-1 to TRBJ2-7, with TRBD1 matching 9 bases. Germline V CDR1 and CDR2: SGHRS, YFSETQ. This CDR3 is 13 amino acids long. Germline trimming cut 4 bases from V and 7 bases from J; bases unmatched to any gene: 6. The CDR3 coding sequence is TGCGCCAGCAGCCCACAGGGGGCGGGAGAGCAGTACTTC. It yields the protein CASSPQGAGEQYF.

This rearrangement joins TRBV11-2 to TRBJ2-2; 7 positions match TRBD1. This CDR3 is 17 amino acids long. Germline V CDR1 and CDR2: SGHAT, FQNNGV. V was pared by 3 bases and J by 1 base, with 8 bases of the junction left unmatched. This CDR3 is CASSFSQGQKNTGELFF. The CDR3 DNA reads TGTGCCAGCAGCTTTTCTCAGGGACAGAAGAACACCGGGGAGCTGTTTTTT.

This sequence joins TRBV27 and TRBJ1-5; D is ambiguous. The CDR3 runs 12 residues. The ends were cut back, 3 bases at V and 6 bases at J, with 6 bases in the middle. Germline CDR1 MNHEY, CDR2 SMNVEV (reference sequence). The CDR3 DNA follows: TGTGCCAGCAGTTTCTCGGGTCAGCCCCAGCATTTT. Its protein product is CASSFSGQPQHF.

The chain combines TRBV2 with TRBJ1-2; D is unclear. Germline loops: CDR1 SNHLY, CDR2 FYNNEI. Trimming removed 5 bases at V and 5 bases at J, with 15 bases between. The CDR3 runs 14 residues. DNA of the CDR3: TGTGCCAGCAGTACGGAAGGAGGGTATTATGGCTACACCTTC. Translating gives CASSTEGGYYGYTF.

This chain connects TRBV9 to TRBJ1-2, with TRBD1 as a possible D gene (6 bases). The CDR3 spans 16 residues. Germline CDR1 and CDR2: SGDLS and YYNGEE. The germline V and J ends were trimmed by 6 bases and 2 bases, with 20 bases remaining between them. CDR3 loop: CASTPGGGSLNYGYTF. The CDR3 DNA sequence: TGTGCCAGCACTCCGGGGGGCGGGAGCTTAAACTATGGCTACACCTTC.

Remarks on this clone: The junction does not match germline at one end; this may be a read error. The V gene is TRBV11-3, the J gene TRBJ2-7; D gene unclear. Germline V gives CDR1 SGHNT, CDR2 YENEEA. The CDR3 sequence is 12 residues long. The CDR3 sequence: CASSLGGSGLGF. The CDR3 DNA sequence: TGTGCCAGCAGCTTAGGTGGCAGTGGGCTGGGCTTC.

This clone has a single count. The rearrangement joins TRBV11-2 to TRBJ1-6; D perhaps matches TRBD1 (5 bases). V gave up 6 bases and J gave up 12 bases, with 12 bases separating them. Germline V lookup: CDR1 SGHAT, CDR2 FQNNGV. The CDR3 totals 12 residues. The CDR3, as DNA: TGTGCCAGCAGGGGACCGGGAGGACCCCTCCACTTT. Its translation: CASRGPGGPLHF.

This clone has a handful of counts. This sequence joins TRBV4-3 and TRBJ1-1; D unclear. Germline assignment: CDR1 LGHNA and CDR2 YSLEER. This CDR3 has 15 amino acids. Trimming stripped 0 bases from V and 4 bases from J, with 12 bases between. The CDR3, as DNA: TGCGCCAGCAGCCAAGAGGAGGGCGGAAGCACTGAAGCTTTCTTT. Its translation is CASSQEEGGSTEAFF.

The rearrangement links TRBV5-1 to TRBJ2-1; 10 positions match TRBD1. This CDR3 contains 13 residues. Trimming cost V 7 bases and J 7 bases; bases outside gene matches: 5. Germline assignment: CDR1 SGHRS and CDR2 YFSETQ. The CDR3 loop is CASRWGQGNEQFF. CDR3 bases: TGCGCCAGCCGCTGGGGACAGGGGAATGAGCAGTTCTTC.

The chain combines TRBV9 with TRBJ2-1; D call uncertain. The CDR3 totals 15 residues. Germline CDR1 is SGDLS and CDR2 is YYNGEE. Trimming stripped 0 bases from V and 0 bases from J, with 7 bases between. CDR3 DNA sequence: TGTGCCAGCAGCGTAGGGTCTAGCTCCTACAATGAGCAGTTCTTC. Translated, it gives CASSVGSSSYNEQFF.

The rearrangement joins TRBV5-4 to TRBJ1-2; TRBD1 is a possible D gene (5 bases). The CDR3 extends over 15 amino acids. The V and J ends lost 0 bases and 2 bases respectively, with 11 bases between them. Germline V CDR1 and CDR2: SGHNT, YYREEE (reference sequence). CDR3 protein: CASSLGRQLNYGYTF. The CDR3 DNA sequence: TGTGCCAGCAGCTTGGGGCGACAGCTCAACTATGGCTACACCTTC.

J is TRBJ2-7 and V is TRBV6-5; 9 bases agree with TRBD1. The CDR3 spans 14 residues. In germline, CDR1 is MNHEY, CDR2 SVGAGI. The junction had 7 bases not matched to a gene; V was cut back by 5 bases and J by 5 bases. The CDR3 DNA follows: TGTGCCAGCAGTCCCTGGACAGGGGTCCACGAGCAGTACTTC. Translating gives CASSPWTGVHEQYF.

The chain couples TRBV27 to TRBJ2-1, with 9 bases lining up with TRBD2. From germline, CDR1 is MNHEY and CDR2 SMNVEV (reference sequence). The V gene end was trimmed by 4 bases and the J gene end by 4 bases; junction bases not matched to a gene: 5. The CDR3 spans 15 residues. The CDR3 nucleotides are TGTGCCAGCAGTTGGGCTAGCGGGGAGTACAATGAGCAGTTCTTC. Its translation: CASSWASGEYNEQFF.

The gene calls are TRBV19 and TRBJ1-5, with a possible D match to TRBD1 (6 bases). Germline-derived CDR1 and CDR2 are LNHDA and SQIVND (reference sequence). Trimming left V 0 bases short and J 3 bases short, with 21 bases between. CDR3 size: 19 residues. The CDR3 loop reads CASSIDLGPGANSNQPQHF. The CDR3, as DNA: TGTGCCAGTAGTATAGATCTTGGGCCAGGGGCGAACTCCAATCAGCCCCAGCATTTT.

The chain has TRBV19 and TRBJ2-3, with TRBD2 matching over 7 bases. The V and J ends lost 3 bases and 0 bases, in that order; junction bases with no gene match: 9. CDR3 length equals 17 residues. CDR1 is LNHDA and CDR2 is SQIVND in the germline V gene (reference sequence). This CDR3 is CASSISGTNPSTDTQYF. CDR3 coding DNA: TGTGCCAGTAGTATCTCCGGGACTAATCCGAGCACAGATACGCAGTATTTT.

The chain couples TRBV19 to TRBJ1-2; tentative D call: TRBD1 (5 bases). Germline V gene data show CDR1 as LNHDA and CDR2 as SQIVND (reference sequence). The CDR3 runs 14 residues. V lost 5 bases and J 4 bases, leaving 14 bases between the germline ends. The CDR3 DNA sequence: TGTGCCAGTAGTGCTATGACGGGACTCTATGGCTACACCTTC. Its protein product is CASSAMTGLYGYTF.